Described below is a single T cell receptor beta chain sequence and its context. This clonotype has just a few counts. Its antigen is still unknown. No base qualities exist here, and no much larger clone lies one base off it. V loses 3 bases at its end and J loses 1 base; junction bases beyond the gene matches: 8. The CDR3 contains 17 residues, cysteine and phenylalanine counted. Only the CDR3 DNA stays, 51 bases, in frame from base 1. Taken from the germline V gene, the CDR1 and CDR2 loops are MDHEN and SYDVKM. Every donor was a healthy Caucasian. Three pairs of female monozygotic twins, all aged about 18 to 29 years, made up the twin cohort. RNA for TCR libraries was isolated from peripheral blood mononuclear cells. The record originates from a study of identical twins (dated by TCRdb to 2015 to 2016). A note on the overall study: TCR alpha and beta repertoires from monozygotic twins, unrelated adults of various ages and cord blood were deep-sequenced to test whether fetal clonotypes persist. To rule out contamination, the twin experiments were replicated at different times with different library preparation protocols.

Receptors were amplified or captured by 5' RACE. Reads for this sample came from an Illumina HiSeq 2000. Template switching introduced a universal primer binding site; the final cDNA contained a unique molecular identifier, enabling accurate counting of TCR cDNA molecules. First-strand cDNA for TCR alpha and beta chains was synthesized from specific primers in the conserved constant-segment region. Each cDNA library was double barcoded, with a SMART-Mk sample barcode plus Illumina barcodes, to control for contamination. Two successive PCR steps introduced TruSeq adapter sequences along with Illumina sample barcodes. The TCR alpha and beta cDNA libraries were sequenced on the Illumina HiSeq platform using custom primers. Turning to the authors' computational methods: MiGEC was used to process raw reads and extract unique molecular identifiers, and MiXCR was used to find CDR3 positions. Recombination models were inferred per individual with the repgenHMM and IGoR tools using an EM algorithm. Shared clonotypes were analyzed with the tcR package in R, and sharing was normalized by the product of cloneset sizes. To study raw recombination without the effects of thymic and clonal selection, out-of-frame nonproductive sequences were analyzed. The public sequencing data were trimmed at Q25 with fastp and processed into clonotypes with MiXCR by TCRdb, which kept only in-frame beta chains. Each record represents a unique CDR3 protein, reported with the most common genes and DNA among its rows. The V and J calls come from TCRdb's annotation, not from the publication. The sample table contains 690,000 or so distinct CDR3 sequences; only one count was recorded for around 8.3% of them. The top ten hold about 0.98% of the sample.

General findings and caveats noted by the study authors: Fewer insertions were carried by abundant cord blood beta clonotypes; a weaker similar trend was observed in young adult naive repertoires, while no such trend was observed in memory repertoires. Zero-insertion analyses could be partly confounded by invariant T cells such as MAIT and iNKT, though diverse VJ usage argued against such confounding for most clonotypes. A weaker excess of twin sharing was found in beta out-of-frame sequences because the signal-to-noise ratio was lowered by fewer shared sequences. Out-of-frame TCR alpha sharing in monozygotic twins was systematically underestimated by recombination models, whereas sharing between unrelated individuals was in agreement with the recombination models. Out-of-frame TCR alpha sequences shared between twins showed an excess of low generation-probability sequences compared with coincidental sharing between unrelated individuals. Because the same donors could not be followed over many years, conclusions were based on cross-sectional statistical analysis.

This sample also belongs to another study, concerning yellow fever vaccine responses in identical twins. As noted in the second study: According to the authors, the vaccine-induced T cell response in identical twins seemed to be partly convergent and partly specific to each individual. In identical twins, the study followed T cell clones that responded to the vaccine with precision.

The sequence links TRBV28 to TRBJ2-1, with 8 central nucleotides matching TRBD1. This receptor was taken from a young woman in good health. The sample taken for sequencing was PBMCs. The nucleotide sequence reads TGTGCCAGCAGTTTCTCCCGACAGGGGAAATCCTACAATGAGCAGTTCTTC. Its translation reads: CASSFSRQGKSYNEQFF.